Listed here are 5 T cell receptor beta chains from one sample, sequenced in a study of T cells in Graves' hyperthyroidism and ophthalmopathy. Amplified TCR beta CDR3 regions came from RNA transcripts. Primed by the HTBI set, a first-round RT-PCR was run on the TCR CDR3. TCRdb reprocessed the multiplex PCR reads with MiXCR, giving one entry per CDR3 protein. The table has hundreds of thousands of distinct CDR3 sequences, 35% to 45% seen once; the top ten hold approximately 8.7%. What was sequenced was blood. These receptors were collected from a man between 18 and 35 years old with Graves' hyperthyroidism.

This clonotype was detected a few times. The V and J genes are TRBV19 and TRBJ2-2; a weak D match, TRBD2 (5 bases). CDR1 is LNHDA, CDR2 SQIVND, per germline (reference sequence). V was trimmed by 8 bases and J by 3 bases, leaving 7 bases between them. This CDR3 comprises 12 residues. CDR3 protein: CASLRDTGELFF. CDR3 bases: TGTGCCAGTCTGAGGGACACCGGGGAGCTGTTTTTT.

The rearrangement links TRBV7-9 to TRBJ2-7; TRBD2 agrees at 7 bases. The ends lost 6 bases at V and 2 bases at J; junction bases unmatched: 13. The germline gives CDR1 SEHNR, CDR2 FQNEAQ (reference sequence). The CDR3 covers 16 residues. In nucleotides, the CDR3 is TGTGCCAGCAGTCCTTCTGCGGGAGTGGTCGCCTACGAGCAGTACTTC. It is translated as CASSPSAGVVAYEQYF.

The chain links TRBV7-6 to TRBJ2-7; the D call may be TRBD1 or TRBD2 (5 bases each). Germline CDR1 and CDR2: SGHVS and FNYEAQ. The V end lost 5 bases, the J end lost 0 bases, and 11 bases lay between the germline ends. The CDR3 has 14 residues. Here the CDR3 reads CASSGHGSSYEQYF. Here the CDR3 DNA reads TGTGCCAGCAGCGGACATGGGAGCTCCTACGAGCAGTACTTC.

For this clonotype: The final CDR3 position lacks the conserved phenylalanine or tryptophan, pointing to a likely read error. The DNA is omitted, as the CDR3 cannot be located on it reliably, and the CDR3 follows TCRdb's listing. The chain employs TRBV7-9 and TRBJ1-2; the D call in the table, TRBD1, was not verified against the DNA. The CDR3 adds up to 14 amino acids, both ends counted. Germline CDR1 reads SEHNR; CDR2 reads FQNEAQ (reference sequence). CDR3 sequence reads: CASSLGTGTMATQS.

The chain links TRBV6-5 to TRBJ1-1; D is uncertain. Trimming removed 2 bases at V and 4 bases at J, with 14 bases between. In germline, CDR1 is MNHEY, CDR2 SVGAGI. The CDR3 is 15 residues long. Written as DNA, the CDR3 is TGTGCCAGCAGTTACGCTTCGGCCCGTACCACTGAAGCTTTCTTT. This translates into CASSYASARTTEAFF.